This TCR beta chain was retrieved from a study of shared clonotypes between healthy human individuals. About the study: Used for every donor were three CD4 naive, three CD4 memory, two CD8 naive and one CD8 memory plate.

Produced via immunoSEQ multiplex PCR; TCRdb's table is partial and in-frame only. The sample has roughly 770,000 clones; around 96% are singletons. The sample holds one count of this clone. The CDR3 extends over 16 amino acids. Trimming cost V 0 bases and J 1 base, with 12 bases left between them. The germline gives CDR1 MNHEY, CDR2 SVGAGI. The naive CD8 population came from CD45RO-negative cells selected for CCR7, without terminally differentiated effector memory CD45RA+ cells. Among the donors, all were Caucasian adults who lived in Nashville, Tennessee. The sample was naive CD8+ T cells sorted from blood. This clonotype originated in a young man in good health. V and J are TRBV6-5 and TRBJ1-1, with D uncertain. CDR3 in amino acids: CASSYSPKLSNTEAFF. The CDR3 coding sequence is TGTGCCAGCAGTTACTCGCCAAAACTTTCGAACACTGAAGCTTTCTTT.